This is a list of T cell receptor beta chains from one sample in a study of long-term antiretroviral therapy in people with HIV. Sequencing used immunoSEQ multiplex PCR; TCRdb keeps in-frame clones, though not all of them. This table has around 7,000 clones, about 74% appearing once. Material: unsorted PBMCs, obtained approximately 11 months before starting antiretroviral therapy. The receptors stem from a man in his forties with HIV. Each CDR3 is given with its conserved first and last residue. The D gene is left open where the match is weak. Rows give clone size only sometimes, using once, few, many, or a class for an expanded clone.

J gene	V gene	CDR3 length	clone size	D gene	CDR3 DNA	CDR3 protein
TRBJ1-2	TRBV6-1	14	NA	NA	TGTGCCAGCAGTGACCCGGGGGGCGATGATGGCTACACCTTC	CASSDPGGDDGYTF
TRBJ1-3	TRBV7-4	15	once	TRBD1	TGTGCCAGCAGCTCCGACAGGGGCTCTGGAAACACCATATATTTT	CASSSDRGSGNTIYF
TRBJ2-3	TRBV29-1	14	NA	NA	TGCAGCGTTGATGGGGGGACGGTCACAGATACGCAGTATTTT	CSVDGGTVTDTQYF
TRBJ2-3	TRBV28	13	NA	NA	TGTGCCAGCAGCTTTGTGGGAATGGATACGCAGTATTTT	CASSFVGMDTQYF
TRBJ1-2	TRBV28	13	NA	NA	TGTGCCAGCAGTTTCGCAGCCAACTATGGCTACACCTTC	CASSFAANYGYTF
TRBJ2-2	TRBV10-2	13	NA	TRBD2	TGCGCCAGCAGTGATGCGGGGGAAGGGGAGCTGTTTTTT	CASSDAGEGELFF
TRBJ2-6	TRBV1	11	NA	NA	TGCACCAGCAGTCGGGCCAACGTCCTGACTTTC	CTSSRANVLTF
TRBJ2-3	TRBV27	13	NA	NA	TGTGCCAGCAGTGGGATTTCGTTAATCGCGCAGTATTTT	CASSGISLIAQYF
TRBJ2-5	TRBV18	13	NA	NA	TGTGCCAGCTCACCAGGGGGCTGGGAGACCCAGTACTTC	CASSPGGWETQYF
TRBJ1-1	TRBV19	14	NA	TRBD1	TGTGCCAGTAGGGCGACAGGGGGGTACACTGAAGCTTTCTTT	CASRATGGYTEAFF
TRBJ1-1	TRBV20-1	11	few	NA	TGCAGTGCTCGCCCGAGCACTGAAGCTTTCTTT	CSARPSTEAFF
TRBJ1-4	TRBV5-1	15	once	TRBD1	TGCGCCAGCAGCTTGGAAGGGGGCAGGGGTGAAAAACTGTTTTTT	CASSLEGGRGEKLFF
TRBJ2-3	TRBV4-3	16	NA	NA	TGCGCCAGCAGCCAAGAAAGAATCGGCGGGGCAGATACGCAGTATTTT	CASSQERIGGADTQYF
TRBJ1-1	TRBV18	14	NA	TRBD1	TGTGCCAGCTTCCGGACAGGGAAGGACACTGAAGCTTTCTTT	CASFRTGKDTEAFF
TRBJ1-5	TRBV18	15	NA	TRBD1	TGTGCCAGCTCACGGGACAGGGGAGGTAATCAGCCCCAGCATTTT	CASSRDRGGNQPQHF
TRBJ2-2	TRBV5-4	14	NA	TRBD2	TGTGCCACGGGGACTAGCGGACCGTCGGGGGAGCTGTTTTTT	CATGTSGPSGELFF
TRBJ1-2	TRBV27	15	NA	TRBD1	TGTGCCAGCAGTTTCGGAGCAGGGGGCAGTTATGGCTACACCTTC	CASSFGAGGSYGYTF
TRBJ2-3	TRBV5-6	15	NA	TRBD2	TGTGCCAGCAGCTTGGTGGCTAGCGGGGGGGATACGCAGTATTTT	CASSLVASGGDTQYF
TRBJ1-3	TRBV7-2	14	NA	NA	TGTGCCAGCAGCTCCCCGGGACACGGAAACACCATATATTTT	CASSSPGHGNTIYF
TRBJ2-6	TRBV19	14	NA	NA	TGTGCCAGTAAGGCGACCCCTGGGGCCAACGTCCTGACTTTC	CASKATPGANVLTF
TRBJ2-7	TRBV5-1	14	NA	NA	TGCGCCAGCAGGGGTCGGGACGGCTCCTACGAGCAGTACTTC	CASRGRDGSYEQYF
TRBJ1-2	TRBV4-2	14	NA	NA	TGTGCCAGCAGCCCCGGACGGGATGTCTATGGCTACACCTTC	CASSPGRDVYGYTF
TRBJ2-7	TRBV7-9	14	NA	NA	TGTGCCAGCAGCTTAGTAGGCAGGAACTACGAGCAGTACTTC	CASSLVGRNYEQYF
TRBJ2-2	TRBV10-2	15	few	NA	TGCGCCAGCAGTGAGCGGGGGTCGGGCACCGGGGAGCTGTTTTTT	CASSERGSGTGELFF
TRBJ2-1	TRBV2	13	NA	NA	TGTGCCAGCAGTGAAATTGTCTACAATGAGCAGTTCTTC	CASSEIVYNEQFF
TRBJ1-5	TRBV4-1	18	NA	NA	TGCGCCAGCAGCCAAGGAGGGGGGGGCCCCAGGGACAATCAGCCCCAGCATTTT	CASSQGGGGPRDNQPQHF
TRBJ2-7	TRBV29-1	12	NA	NA	TGCAGCGTTGTCTCTAGCTCCTACGAGCAGTACTTC	CSVVSSSYEQYF
TRBJ1-1	TRBV12-5	13	NA	TRBD1	TGTGCTCACGCGACCCAGGGGGATACTGAAGCTTTCTTT	CAHATQGDTEAFF
TRBJ2-5	TRBV9	14	NA	TRBD1	TGTGCCAGCAGCCCGGGACAGGTTCAAGAGACCCAGTACTTC	CASSPGQVQETQYF
TRBJ2-7	TRBV11-2	14	NA	TRBD1	TGTGCCAGCAGCCTCGGGACAGGATACTACGAGCAGTACTTC	CASSLGTGYYEQYF
TRBJ1-1	TRBV11-2	17	few	TRBD1	TGTGCCAGCAGCTTAGTAACGCCGGGACAGGGGGGCACTGAAGCTTTCTTT	CASSLVTPGQGGTEAFF
TRBJ2-3	TRBV27	13	NA	NA	TGTGCCAGCAGTGAGTATGGCACAGATACGCAGTATTTT	CASSEYGTDTQYF
TRBJ1-1	TRBV29-1	12	NA	TRBD1	TGCAGCGTTGTGGACCAGGGGGGTAAAGCTTTCTTT	CSVVDQGGKAFF
TRBJ1-5	TRBV23-1	17	NA	TRBD1	TGCGCCAGCAGTCAATCGACAGGGGGGGGGAGCAATCAGCCCCAGCATTTT	CASSQSTGGGSNQPQHF
TRBJ2-3	TRBV28	14	NA	NA	TGTGCCAGCAGTTTTCCGGCTAGCGCAGATACGCAGTATTTT	CASSFPASADTQYF
TRBJ2-7	TRBV9	14	NA	NA	TGTGCCAGCACCCGGACGGCGAGCTCCTACGAGCAGTACTTC	CASTRTASSYEQYF
TRBJ1-5	TRBV27	17	NA	TRBD1	TGTGCCAGCAGTACCCGGACAGGGGCGCGCGTAGATCAGCCCCAGCATTTT	CASSTRTGARVDQPQHF
TRBJ2-7	TRBV15	13	NA	TRBD1	TGTGCCACCAGCCGGGACAGGGTGGGCGAGCAGTACTTC	CATSRDRVGEQYF
TRBJ1-3	TRBV30	12	few	NA	TGTGCGACAGGATTCTCTGGAAACACCATATATTTT	CATGFSGNTIYF
TRBJ1-1	TRBV9	13	once	NA	TGTGCCAGCAGCCCACCGGACGCGACTGAAGCTTTCTTT	CASSPPDATEAFF
TRBJ2-3	TRBV21-1	14	NA	NA	TGTGCCAGCAGCAAAGTGGGTCTCACAGATACGCAGTATTTT	CASSKVGLTDTQYF
TRBJ2-7	TRBV4-3	16	NA	TRBD2	TGCGCCAGCAGCCAAGAAGTTGGGACTAGCGCCTACGAGCAGTACTTC	CASSQEVGTSAYEQYF
TRBJ2-1	TRBV10-3	12	NA	NA	TGTGCCATCAGTGTAGGGGACAATGGGCAGTTCTTC	CAISVGDNGQFF